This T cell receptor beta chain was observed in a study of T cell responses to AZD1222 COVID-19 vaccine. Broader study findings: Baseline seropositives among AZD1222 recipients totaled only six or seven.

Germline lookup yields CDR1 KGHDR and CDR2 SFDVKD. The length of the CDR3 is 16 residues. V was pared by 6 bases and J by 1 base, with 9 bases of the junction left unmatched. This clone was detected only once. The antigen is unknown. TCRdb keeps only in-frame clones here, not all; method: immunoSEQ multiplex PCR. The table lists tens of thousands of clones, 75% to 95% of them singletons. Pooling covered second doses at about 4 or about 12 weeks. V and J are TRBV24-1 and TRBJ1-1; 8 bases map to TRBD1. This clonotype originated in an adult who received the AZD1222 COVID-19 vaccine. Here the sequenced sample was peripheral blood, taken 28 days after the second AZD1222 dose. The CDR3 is CATSPTPGQENTEAFF. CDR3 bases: TGTGCCACCAGTCCTACCCCGGGACAGGAGAACACTGAAGCTTTCTTT.